A single sample is the source of the 9 T cell receptor beta chains below, sequenced in a study of metastatic and nonmetastatic thyroid tumors (dated by TCRdb to 2019 to 2021). Libraries came from PCR. Sequencing took place on an Illumina HiSeq 4000. TCRdb reprocessing: public reads trimmed at Q25 with fastp, clones called with MiXCR, in-frame beta chains kept. For this sample the table gives tens of thousands of clones, of which roughly a quarter were detected only once. Jointly, the top ten make up about 14% of the sample. No treatment had been received by any patient before thyroid surgery. Sequenced sample: tumor tissue. The source is a female donor with papillary thyroid cancer or a benign thyroid nodule (not recorded which). Some clones in this sample may be carry-over from other donors' samples.

The chain couples TRBV5-1 to TRBJ1-1; D might be TRBD1 (5 bases). With 3 bases removed from V and 6 bases from J, the gap between germline ends came to 15 bases. CDR1 is SGHRS and CDR2 is YFSETQ in the germline V gene. This CDR3 has 14 residues. The CDR3 coding sequence is TGCGCCAGCAGCTGGGGGACCTACCAAGCTGAAGCTTTCTTT. Its protein is CASSWGTYQAEAFF. Full variable domain (remainder filled in from reference TRBV5-1 and TRBJ1-1): KAGVTQTPRYLIKTRGQQVTLSCSPISGHRSVSWYQQTPGQGLQFLFEYFSETQRNKGNFPGRFSGRQFSNSRSEMNVSTLELGDSALYLCASSWGTYQAEAFFGQGTRLTVV.

This clone was observed at least ten times. The rearrangement joins TRBV20-1 to TRBJ2-1; 8 bases fit TRBD2. V gave up 0 bases and J gave up 8 bases; unmatched junction bases: 9. Germline V gives CDR1 DFQATT, CDR2 SNEGSKA (reference sequence). There are 15 residues in the CDR3. The CDR3 DNA sequence: TGCAGTGCTAGAGATTTAGCGGGAAGTTGGGATGAGCAGTTCTTC. It translates to CSARDLAGSWDEQFF.

The V call is TRBV2, the J call TRBJ1-2; D is ambiguous. CDR1 is SNHLY, CDR2 FYNNEI, per germline. The CDR3 has 13 residues. Deletions cut 6 bases from V and 6 bases from J, with 14 bases between. CDR3 nucleotides: TGTGCCAGCAGAGCGACGGAATTTAATGGCTACACCTTC. It specifies CASRATEFNGYTF.

This clone was detected only a few times. The J gene is TRBJ2-5, the V gene TRBV15, with unresolved D. The germline V gene encodes CDR1 LNHNV and CDR2 YYDKDF (reference sequence). The CDR3 contains 12 residues. Between the trimmed V and J ends, which lost 0 bases and 5 bases, there was a span of 4 bases. CDR3 loop: CATSRDVETQYF. The CDR3, as DNA: TGTGCCACCAGCAGAGATGTCGAGACCCAGTACTTC.

V usage is TRBV6-4 and J usage is TRBJ1-1; 8 bases fit TRBD1. The CDR3 length is 12 residues. In germline, CDR1 is MRHNA, CDR2 SNTAGT. The junction had 0 bases not matched to a gene; V was cut back by 8 bases and J by 1 base. The CDR3 bases are TGTGCCAGCCAGGGGGCGAACACTGAAGCTTTCTTT. It is translated as CASQGANTEAFF.

V and J are TRBV7-9 and TRBJ1-2; D is uncertain. The CDR3 has 13 residues. The V gene lost 7 bases and the J gene lost 4 bases, with 13 bases spanning the gap. Germline lookup yields CDR1 SEHNR and CDR2 FQNEAQ (reference sequence). In DNA form, the CDR3 reads TGTGCCAGCAACCTAGGGCAGCTCTATGGCTACACCTTC. This translates into CASNLGQLYGYTF.

The chain uses TRBV4-2 and TRBJ1-3, with a weak D call TRBD1 (5 bases). CDR1 LGHNA and CDR2 YNFKEQ come from the germline V gene. Between the trimmed V and J ends, which lost 1 base and 0 bases, there was a span of 10 bases. The CDR3 sequence is 16 residues long. CDR3 amino acids: CASSQAPGRSGNTIYF. CDR3 nucleotide sequence: TGTGCCAGCAGCCAAGCTCCAGGGCGCTCTGGAAACACCATATATTTT.

This clone has more than one count but fewer than ten. This chain joins TRBV6-2 or TRBV6-3 and TRBJ2-5; the match to TRBD1 covers 7 bases. The germline V gene has CDR1 MNHEY and CDR2 SVGEGT. The CDR3 extends over 14 amino acids. V trimming: 0 bases; J trimming: 5 bases; junction bases outside the gene matches: 3. CDR3 bases: TGTGCCAGCAGTTACTCAGGGACAGCGGAGACCCAGTACTTC. Protein sequence: CASSYSGTAETQYF.

This clone was detected many times. The V call is TRBV7-9, the J call TRBJ1-2; tentatively, D is TRBD1 (6 bases). The CDR3 runs 13 residues. The germline V gene encodes CDR1 SEHNR and CDR2 FQNEAQ (reference sequence). As DNA, the CDR3 is TGTGCTTCCCCAGGGGCGCGTTTCGATGGCTACACCTTC. It translates to CASPGARFDGYTF.